These T cell receptor beta chains were read from a single sample in a study of control samples from healthy donors and cancer patients. Using immunoSEQ multiplex PCR, the repertoire was profiled, and TCRdb retains in-frame clones only, with some absent. In the table there are 150,000 to 200,000 clones, approximately 94% of which are singletons. The sample comprised blood. All receptors derive from a woman in her forties in good health. The CDR3 runs from the conserved cysteine through the conserved F or W. Fields, in order: V gene, J gene, D gene, clone size, CDR3 protein, CDR3 DNA. A D gene is named only where the DNA matches it firmly. Clone sizes are given selectively: once, few, many, or a class where the clone is expanded.

TRBV5-5	TRBJ1-1	-	-	CASRSVNTEAFF	TGTGCCAGCAGATCCGTGAACACTGAAGCTTTCTTT
TRBV18	TRBJ1-1	-	-	CASSTGVTTEAFF	TGTGCCAGTTCCACCGGCGTGACCACTGAAGCTTTCTTT
TRBV10-3	TRBJ1-6	-	-	CAISDVDSPLHF	TGTGCCATCAGTGACGTGGATTCACCCCTCCACTTT
TRBV5-6	TRBJ2-5	TRBD2	-	CASSRKLAEQETQYF	TGTGCCAGCAGCCGTAAACTAGCGGAGCAAGAGACCCAGTACTTC
TRBV6-2/TRBV6-3	TRBJ2-2	TRBD1	-	CASSYYPQGADTGELFF	TGTGCCAGCAGTTACTACCCACAGGGGGCGGACACCGGGGAGCTGTTTTTT
TRBV7-9	TRBJ1-1	TRBD1	-	CASSSPGQGENTEAFF	TGTGCCAGCAGCTCGCCGGGACAGGGTGAAAACACTGAAGCTTTCTTT
TRBV19	TRBJ1-5	TRBD1	-	CASSRQGVGNQPQHF	TGTGCCAGTAGTAGACAGGGGGTTGGCAATCAGCCCCAGCATTTT
TRBV27	TRBJ2-6	TRBD1	-	CASSLTSPDRAGANVLTF	TGTGCCAGCAGTCTAACATCACCAGACAGGGCTGGGGCCAACGTCCTGACTTTC
TRBV6-6	TRBJ1-1	TRBD1	-	CASREPQGEATEAFF	TGTGCCAGCAGAGAACCACAGGGGGAGGCCACTGAAGCTTTCTTT
TRBV10-1	TRBJ2-1	TRBD2	once	CASSEAGGPVKQFF	TGCGCCAGCAGTGAAGCGGGAGGGCCTGTAAAGCAGTTCTTC
TRBV7-8	TRBJ1-1	TRBD1	-	CASSHPDRDHEDSTEAFF	TGTGCCAGCAGCCATCCCGACAGGGACCATGAGGATAGCACTGAAGCTTTCTTT
TRBV27	TRBJ2-2	-	-	CASSLGGWVGTGELFF	TGTGCCAGCAGTTTGGGAGGTTGGGTGGGTACCGGGGAGCTGTTTTTT
TRBV5-4	TRBJ2-3	TRBD2	-	CASSAGLAGATDTQYF	TGTGCCAGCAGCGCCGGACTAGCGGGAGCTACAGATACGCAGTATTTT
TRBV13	TRBJ2-7	TRBD2	-	CASSSETSGNSYEQYF	TGTGCCAGCAGCTCCGAGACTAGCGGAAACTCCTACGAGCAGTACTTC
TRBV9	TRBJ2-4	TRBD2	once	CASSGGLAGGPGNIQYF	TGTGCCAGCAGCGGTGGACTAGCGGGGGGGCCAGGAAACATTCAGTACTTC
TRBV5-4	TRBJ1-2	TRBD1	-	CASNSRDRVGGYTF	TGTGCCAGCAATTCTCGAGACAGGGTAGGTGGCTACACCTTC
TRBV5-1	TRBJ2-1	-	-	CASSPGQYNEQFF	TGCGCCAGCAGCCCTGGGCAATACAATGAGCAGTTCTTC
TRBV29-1	TRBJ1-2	TRBD1	-	CSVEDFLQGQGFVYGYTF	TGCAGCGTTGAAGATTTCCTTCAAGGACAGGGCTTTGTCTATGGCTACACCTTC
TRBV19	TRBJ2-5	-	-	CASSLGLAQETQYF	TGTGCCAGTAGTCTTGGCCTAGCGCAAGAGACCCAGTACTTC
TRBV9	TRBJ1-6	TRBD1	-	CASGEGGSSYNSPLHF	TGTGCCAGCGGGGAAGGGGGCAGCTCCTATAATTCACCCCTCCACTTT
TRBV9	TRBJ2-7	-	-	CASSVVPESYEQYF	TGTGCCAGCAGCGTAGTCCCTGAATCCTACGAGCAGTACTTC
TRBV5-6	TRBJ2-3	-	-	CASSFRAQDITDTQYF	TGTGCCAGCAGCTTTCGGGCGCAGGATATCACAGATACGCAGTATTTT
TRBV2	TRBJ1-1	-	-	CASSERVRNTEAFF	TGTGCCAGCAGTGAACGGGTTCGGAACACTGAAGCTTTCTTT
TRBV3-1/TRBV3-2	TRBJ1-1	-	-	CASSRTEGPAFF	TGTGCCAGCAGCCGAACAGAGGGGCCGGCTTTCTTT
TRBV14	TRBJ1-1	-	-	CASSLTQAHTEAFF	TGTGCCAGCAGCCTTACCCAGGCGCACACTGAAGCTTTCTTT